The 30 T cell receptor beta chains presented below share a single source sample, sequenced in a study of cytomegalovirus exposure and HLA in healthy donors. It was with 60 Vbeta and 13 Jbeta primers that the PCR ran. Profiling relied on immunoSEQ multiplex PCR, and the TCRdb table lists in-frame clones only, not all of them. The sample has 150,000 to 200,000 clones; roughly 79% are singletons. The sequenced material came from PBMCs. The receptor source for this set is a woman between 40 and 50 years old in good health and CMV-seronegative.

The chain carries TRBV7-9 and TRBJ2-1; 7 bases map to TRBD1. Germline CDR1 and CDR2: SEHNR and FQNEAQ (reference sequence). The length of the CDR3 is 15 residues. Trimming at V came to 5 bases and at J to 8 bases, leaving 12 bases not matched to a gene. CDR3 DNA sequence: TGTGCCAGCAGCCCCGGGGACAGCCTGATATATGAGCAGTTCTTC. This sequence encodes CASSPGDSLIYEQFF.

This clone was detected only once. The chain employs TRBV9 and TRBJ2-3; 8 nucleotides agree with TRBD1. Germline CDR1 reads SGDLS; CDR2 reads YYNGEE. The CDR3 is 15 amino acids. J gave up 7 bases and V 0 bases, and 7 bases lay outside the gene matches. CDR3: CASSVEGTGPNTQYF. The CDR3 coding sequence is TGTGCCAGCAGCGTAGAGGGGACAGGTCCTAATACGCAGTATTTT. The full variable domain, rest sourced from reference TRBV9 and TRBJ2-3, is DSGVTQTPKHLITATGQRVTLRCSPRSGDLSVYWYQQSLDQGLQFLIQYYNGEERAKGNILERFSAQQFPDLHSELNLSSLELGDSALYFCASSVEGTGPNTQYFGPGTRLTVL.

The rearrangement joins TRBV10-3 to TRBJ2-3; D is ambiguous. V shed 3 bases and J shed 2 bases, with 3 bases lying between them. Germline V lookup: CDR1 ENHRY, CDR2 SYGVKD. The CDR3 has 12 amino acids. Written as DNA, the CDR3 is TGTGCCATCAGTGACTCCACAGATACGCAGTATTTT. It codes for CAISDSTDTQYF.

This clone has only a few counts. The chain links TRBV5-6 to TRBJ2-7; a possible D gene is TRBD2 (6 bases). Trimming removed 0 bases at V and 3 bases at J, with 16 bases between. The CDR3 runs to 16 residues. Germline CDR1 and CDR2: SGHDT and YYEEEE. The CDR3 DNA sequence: TGTGCCAGCAGCTTGGGGGGAGTAGCGGTGATCTACGAGCAGTACTTC. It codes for CASSLGGVAVIYEQYF. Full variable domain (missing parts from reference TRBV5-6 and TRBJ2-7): DAGVTQSPTHLIKTRGQQVTLRCSPKSGHDTVSWYQQALGQGPQFIFQYYEEEERQRGNFPDRFSGHQFPNYSSELNVNALLLGDSALYLCASSLGGVAVIYEQYFGPGTRLTVT.

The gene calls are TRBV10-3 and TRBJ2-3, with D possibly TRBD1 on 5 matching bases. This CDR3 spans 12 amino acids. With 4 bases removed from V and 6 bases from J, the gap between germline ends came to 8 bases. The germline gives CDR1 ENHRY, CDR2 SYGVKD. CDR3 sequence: CAISGTHDTQYF. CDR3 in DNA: TGTGCCATCAGTGGGACACATGATACGCAGTATTTT.

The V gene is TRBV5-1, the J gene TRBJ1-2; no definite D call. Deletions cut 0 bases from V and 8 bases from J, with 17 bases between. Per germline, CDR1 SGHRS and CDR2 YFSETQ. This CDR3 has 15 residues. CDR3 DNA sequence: TGCGCCAGCAGCTTGGCAGGCGGGGATTCTGGGGGCTACACCTTC. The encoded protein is CASSLAGGDSGGYTF.

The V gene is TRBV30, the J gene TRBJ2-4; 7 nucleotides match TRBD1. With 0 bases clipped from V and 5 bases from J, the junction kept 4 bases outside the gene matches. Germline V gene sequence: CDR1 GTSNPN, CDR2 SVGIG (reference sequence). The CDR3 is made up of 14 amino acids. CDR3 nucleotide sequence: TGTGCCTGGAGTGTAGGGGGCCAGCAAAACATTCAGTACTTC. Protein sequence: CAWSVGGQQNIQYF.

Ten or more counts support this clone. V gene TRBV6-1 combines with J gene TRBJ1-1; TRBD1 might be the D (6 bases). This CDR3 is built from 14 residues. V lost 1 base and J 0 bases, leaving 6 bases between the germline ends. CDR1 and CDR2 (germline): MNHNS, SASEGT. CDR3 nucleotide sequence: TGTGCCAGCAGTGAAGGGGGGCTGAACACTGAAGCTTTCTTT. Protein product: CASSEGGLNTEAFF.

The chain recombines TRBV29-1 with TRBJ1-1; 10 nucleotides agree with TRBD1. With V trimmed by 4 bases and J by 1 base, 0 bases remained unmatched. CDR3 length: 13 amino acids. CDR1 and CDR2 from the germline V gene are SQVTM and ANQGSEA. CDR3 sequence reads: CSVGTGGNTEAFF. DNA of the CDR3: TGCAGCGTTGGGACAGGGGGGAACACTGAAGCTTTCTTT.

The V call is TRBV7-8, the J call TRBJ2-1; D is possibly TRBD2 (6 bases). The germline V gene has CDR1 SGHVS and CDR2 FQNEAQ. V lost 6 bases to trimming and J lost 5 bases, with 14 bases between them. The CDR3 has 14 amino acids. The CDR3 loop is CASSFRTTNNEQFF. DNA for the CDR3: TGTGCCAGCAGTTTCAGGACTACTAACAATGAGCAGTTCTTC.

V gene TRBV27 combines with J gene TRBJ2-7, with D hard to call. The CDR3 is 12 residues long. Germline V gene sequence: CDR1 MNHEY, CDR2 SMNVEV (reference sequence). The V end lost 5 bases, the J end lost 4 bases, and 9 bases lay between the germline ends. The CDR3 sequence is CASSGGEYEQYF. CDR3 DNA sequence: TGTGCCAGCAGTGGCGGAGAGTACGAGCAGTACTTC.

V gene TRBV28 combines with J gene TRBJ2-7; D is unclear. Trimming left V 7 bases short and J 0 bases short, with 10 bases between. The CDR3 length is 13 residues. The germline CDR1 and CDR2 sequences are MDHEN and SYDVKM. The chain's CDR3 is CASTYPSSYEQYF. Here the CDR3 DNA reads TGTGCCAGCACCTACCCTAGCTCCTACGAGCAGTACTTC.

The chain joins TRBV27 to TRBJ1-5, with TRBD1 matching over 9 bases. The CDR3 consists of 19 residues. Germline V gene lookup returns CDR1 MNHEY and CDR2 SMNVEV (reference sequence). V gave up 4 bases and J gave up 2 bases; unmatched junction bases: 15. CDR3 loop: CASSSRFGTGPLGNQPQHF. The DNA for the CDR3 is TGTGCCAGCAGTTCCCGTTTCGGGACAGGGCCACTCGGCAATCAGCCCCAGCATTTT.

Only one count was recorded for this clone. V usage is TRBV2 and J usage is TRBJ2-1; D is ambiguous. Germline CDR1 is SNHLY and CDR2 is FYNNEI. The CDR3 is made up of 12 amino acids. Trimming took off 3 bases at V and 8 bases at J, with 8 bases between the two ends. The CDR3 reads CASSEQSDEQFF. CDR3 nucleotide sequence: TGTGCCAGCAGTGAGCAGAGCGATGAGCAGTTCTTC.

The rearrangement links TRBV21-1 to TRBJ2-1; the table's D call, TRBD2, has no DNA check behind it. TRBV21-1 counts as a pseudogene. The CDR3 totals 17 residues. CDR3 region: CASSKESTSGYHNEQFF. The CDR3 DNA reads TGTGCCAGCAGCAAAGAAAGTACTAGCGGGTACCACAATGAGCAGTTCTTC.

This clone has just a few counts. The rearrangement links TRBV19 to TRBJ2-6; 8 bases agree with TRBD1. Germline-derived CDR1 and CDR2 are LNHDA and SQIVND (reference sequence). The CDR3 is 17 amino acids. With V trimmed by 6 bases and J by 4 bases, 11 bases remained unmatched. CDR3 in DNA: TGTGCCAGTAGCTCCCAGGGGGCCATAGGAGGGGCCAACGTCCTGACTTTC. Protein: CASSSQGAIGGANVLTF.

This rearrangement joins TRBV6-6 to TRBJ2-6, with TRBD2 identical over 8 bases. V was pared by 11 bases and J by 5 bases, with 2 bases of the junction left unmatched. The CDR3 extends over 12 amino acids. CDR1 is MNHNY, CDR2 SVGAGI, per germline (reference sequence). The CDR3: CAGGGRANVLTF. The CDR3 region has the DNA TGTGCCGGCGGGGGGAGGGCCAACGTCCTGACTTTC.

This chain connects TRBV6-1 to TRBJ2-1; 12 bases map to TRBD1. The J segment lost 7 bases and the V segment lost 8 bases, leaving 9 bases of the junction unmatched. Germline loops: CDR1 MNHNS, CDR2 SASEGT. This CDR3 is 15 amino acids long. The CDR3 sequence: CASSPGTGGWNEQFF. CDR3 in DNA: TGTGCCAGCTCCCCCGGGACAGGGGGCTGGAATGAGCAGTTCTTC.

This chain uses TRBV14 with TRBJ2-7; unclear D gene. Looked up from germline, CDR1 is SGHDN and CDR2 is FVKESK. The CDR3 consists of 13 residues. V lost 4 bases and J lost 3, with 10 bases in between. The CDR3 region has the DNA TGTGCCAGCAGCCCCCGAGTCAACTACGAGCAGTACTTC. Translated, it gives CASSPRVNYEQYF. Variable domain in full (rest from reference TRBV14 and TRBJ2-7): EAGVTQFPSHSVIEKGQTVTLRCDPISGHDNLYWYRRVMGKEIKFLLHFVKESKQDESGMPNNRFLAERTGGTYSTLKVQPAELEDSGVYFCASSPRVNYEQYFGPGTRLTVT.

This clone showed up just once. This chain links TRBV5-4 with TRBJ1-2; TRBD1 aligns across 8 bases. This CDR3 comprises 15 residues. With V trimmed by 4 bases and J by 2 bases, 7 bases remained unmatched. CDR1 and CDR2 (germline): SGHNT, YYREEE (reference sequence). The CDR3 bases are TGTGCCAGCAGCATCCCGACAGGGGCAAACTATGGCTACACCTTC. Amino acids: CASSIPTGANYGYTF.

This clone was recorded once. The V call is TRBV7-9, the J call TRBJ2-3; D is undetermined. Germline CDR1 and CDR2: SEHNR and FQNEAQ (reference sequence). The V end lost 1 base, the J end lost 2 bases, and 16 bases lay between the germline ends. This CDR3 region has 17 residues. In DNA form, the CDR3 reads TGTGCCAGCAGCTTAGACCTGCCGGTGGAGAACACAGATACGCAGTATTTT. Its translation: CASSLDLPVENTDTQYF.

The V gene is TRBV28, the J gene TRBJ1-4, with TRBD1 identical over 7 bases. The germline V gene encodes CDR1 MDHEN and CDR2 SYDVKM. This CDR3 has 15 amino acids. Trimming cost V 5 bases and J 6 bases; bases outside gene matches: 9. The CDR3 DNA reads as TGTGCCAGCAGTGTTCCGGGACAGAGTTATGAAAAACTGTTTTTT. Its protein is CASSVPGQSYEKLFF.

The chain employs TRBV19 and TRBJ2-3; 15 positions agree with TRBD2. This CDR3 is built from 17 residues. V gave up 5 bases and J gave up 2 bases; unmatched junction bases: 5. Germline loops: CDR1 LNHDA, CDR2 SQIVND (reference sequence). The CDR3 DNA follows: TGTGCCAGTAGTCCTCGGACTAGCGGGAGGGCCACAGATACGCAGTATTTT. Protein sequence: CASSPRTSGRATDTQYF.

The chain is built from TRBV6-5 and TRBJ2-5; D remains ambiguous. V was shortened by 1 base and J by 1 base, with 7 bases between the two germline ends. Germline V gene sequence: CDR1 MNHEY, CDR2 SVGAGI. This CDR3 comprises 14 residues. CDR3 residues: CASSYFGSQETQYF. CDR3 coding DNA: TGTGCCAGCAGTTACTTCGGGTCCCAAGAGACCCAGTACTTC.

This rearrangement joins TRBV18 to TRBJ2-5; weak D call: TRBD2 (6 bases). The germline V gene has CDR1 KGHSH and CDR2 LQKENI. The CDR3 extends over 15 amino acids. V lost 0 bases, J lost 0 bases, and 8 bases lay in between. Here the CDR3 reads CASSPPGLYQETQYF. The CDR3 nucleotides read TGTGCCAGCTCACCACCGGGACTCTACCAAGAGACCCAGTACTTC.

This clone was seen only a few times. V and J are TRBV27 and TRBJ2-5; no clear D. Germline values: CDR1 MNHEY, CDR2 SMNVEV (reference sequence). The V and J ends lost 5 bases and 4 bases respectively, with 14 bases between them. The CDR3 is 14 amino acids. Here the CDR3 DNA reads TGTGCCAGCAGTCCTTCCCCTCACATAGAGACCCAGTACTTC. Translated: CASSPSPHIETQYF.

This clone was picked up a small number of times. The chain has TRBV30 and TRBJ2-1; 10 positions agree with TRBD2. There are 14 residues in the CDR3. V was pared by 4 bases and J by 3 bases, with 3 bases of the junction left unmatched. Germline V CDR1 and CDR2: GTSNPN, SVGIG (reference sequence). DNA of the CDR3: TGTGCCTGGACTAGCGGGAGAGACTACAATGAGCAGTTCTTC. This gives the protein CAWTSGRDYNEQFF.

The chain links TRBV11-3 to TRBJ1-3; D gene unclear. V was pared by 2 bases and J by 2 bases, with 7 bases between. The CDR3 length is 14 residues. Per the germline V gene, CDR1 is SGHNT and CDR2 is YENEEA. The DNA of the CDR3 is TGTGCCAGCAGCTTAACGACAACTGGAAACACCATATATTTT. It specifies CASSLTTTGNTIYF. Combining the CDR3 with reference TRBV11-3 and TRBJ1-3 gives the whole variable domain EAGVVQSPRYKIIEKKQPVAFWCNPISGHNTLYWYLQNLGQGPELLIRYENEEAVDDSQLPKDRFSAERLKGVDSTLKIQPAELGDSAVYLCASSLTTTGNTIYFGEGSWLTVV.

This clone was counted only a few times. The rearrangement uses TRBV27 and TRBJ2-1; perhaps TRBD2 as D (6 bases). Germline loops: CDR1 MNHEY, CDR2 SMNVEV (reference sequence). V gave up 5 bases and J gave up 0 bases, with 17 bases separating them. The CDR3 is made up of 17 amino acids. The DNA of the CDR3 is TGTGCCAGCAGTCGGGACTCCCTTAGGAGCTCCTACAATGAGCAGTTCTTC. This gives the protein CASSRDSLRSSYNEQFF.

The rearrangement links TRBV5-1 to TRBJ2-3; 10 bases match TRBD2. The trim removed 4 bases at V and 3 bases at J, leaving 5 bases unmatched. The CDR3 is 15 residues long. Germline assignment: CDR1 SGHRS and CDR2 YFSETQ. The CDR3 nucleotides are TGCGCCAGCAGCCCCTCTAGCGGGAGAACAGATACGCAGTATTTT. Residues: CASSPSSGRTDTQYF.